The 32 T cell receptor beta chains presented below share a single source sample, sequenced in a study of blood T cell repertoires in COVID-19. Method: immunoSEQ multiplex PCR; TCRdb's copy keeps in-frame clones and lacks some. The top ten hold about 2.7% of the sample, which has about 220,000 clones, 83% seen once. The source material was peripheral blood. The source of these receptors is a middle-aged woman with active or convalescent COVID-19.

V is TRBV2 and J is TRBJ1-3; D perhaps matches TRBD1 (5 bases). Trimming cost V 4 bases and J 4 bases, with 8 bases left between them. Germline lookup yields CDR1 SNHLY and CDR2 FYNNEI. CDR3 length: 13 residues. The CDR3 region has the DNA TGTGCCAGCAGTGGCAGGGAAGGAAACACCATATATTTT. This translates into CASSGREGNTIYF.

The rearrangement uses TRBV19 and TRBJ1-1; a possible D gene is TRBD1 (5 bases). Germline V gene data show CDR1 as LNHDA and CDR2 as SQIVND (reference sequence). V lost 3 bases to trimming and J lost 4 bases, with 12 bases between them. CDR3 length: 14 amino acids. The CDR3 DNA sequence: TGTGCCAGTAGTATCGACAGTCGAGTCACTGAAGCTTTCTTT. As protein: CASSIDSRVTEAFF.

The V gene is TRBV18, the J gene TRBJ2-7; 12 bases map to TRBD2. CDR1 is KGHSH and CDR2 is LQKENI in the germline V gene. The CDR3 contains 17 residues. Trimming removed 2 bases from V and 3 bases from J; junction bases left unmatched: 8. CDR3 bases: TGTGCCAGCTCACCAACGACTAGCGGGAGTGGGGTCTACGAGCAGTACTTC. This encodes CASSPTTSGSGVYEQYF.

The chain combines TRBV6-2 or TRBV6-3 with TRBJ2-3; D may be TRBD2 (5 bases). V was shortened by 2 bases and J by 5 bases, with 14 bases between the two germline ends. Germline V lookup: CDR1 MNHEY, CDR2 SVGEGT. The CDR3 has 15 amino acids. CDR3 in amino acids: CASSYLSVEGDTQYF. DNA for the CDR3: TGTGCCAGCAGTTACCTAAGCGTAGAGGGAGATACGCAGTATTTT.

The chain couples TRBV7-9 to TRBJ2-3; 7 nucleotides line up with TRBD2. J gave up 3 bases and V 1 base, and 7 bases lay outside the gene matches. Looked up from germline, CDR1 is SEHNR and CDR2 is FQNEAQ (reference sequence). The CDR3 is 16 residues long. Written as DNA, the CDR3 is TGTGCCAGCAGCTTAGTCCCGGGGGGATGGACAGATACGCAGTATTTT. Translated, it gives CASSLVPGGWTDTQYF. Drawing the rest from reference TRBV7-9 and TRBJ2-3, the complete variable domain is DTGVSQNPRHKITKRGQNVTFRCDPISEHNRLYWYRQTLGQGPEFLTYFQNEAQLEKSRLLSDRFSAERPKGSFSTLEIQRTEQGDSAMYLCASSLVPGGWTDTQYFGPGTRLTVL.

This chain uses TRBV5-4 with TRBJ1-6, with 7 bases lining up with TRBD1. This CDR3 spans 14 amino acids. The germline V gene encodes CDR1 SGHNT and CDR2 YYREEE (reference sequence). J gave up 5 bases and V 3 bases, and 2 bases lay outside the gene matches. CDR3 DNA: TGTGCCAGCAGCTCACAGGGGAATAATTCACCCCTCCACTTT. Protein: CASSSQGNNSPLHF.

The V and J genes are TRBV7-9 and TRBJ2-7, with 8 nucleotides matching TRBD1. Looked up from germline, CDR1 is SEHNR and CDR2 is FQNEAQ (reference sequence). Trimming removed 1 base from V and 2 bases from J; junction bases left unmatched: 4. CDR3 length: 15 amino acids. The CDR3 is CASSLDRGFPYEQYF. CDR3 bases: TGTGCCAGCAGCTTAGACAGGGGGTTCCCCTACGAGCAGTACTTC.

The chain uses TRBV30 and TRBJ1-1, with D tentatively TRBD1 (5 bases). The CDR3 contains 15 residues. Germline loops: CDR1 GTSNPN, CDR2 SVGIG (reference sequence). Trimming cost V 5 bases and J 4 bases, with 20 bases left between them. CDR3 sequence (DNA): TGTGCCTGGGGGCTTGGGGGAGGCCGCAGCACTGAAGCTTTCTTT. It encodes CAWGLGGGRSTEAFF.

The chain combines TRBV6-9 with TRBJ2-5; possible D gene TRBD1, 5 bases. The CDR3 has 12 residues. Germline V gives CDR1 MNHGY, CDR2 SVAAGI. Here the CDR3 DNA reads TGTGGCCGGTATAGGGGCCAAGAGACCCAGTACTTC. This gives the protein CGRYRGQETQYF.

V is TRBV3-1 (or the pseudogene TRBV3-2) and J is TRBJ1-6, with 9 bases that match TRBD1. The V segment lost 4 bases and the J segment 7 bases; nucleotides outside the gene matches: 2. This CDR3 region has 14 residues. The germline CDR1 and CDR2 sequences are LGHDT and YNNKEL (reference sequence). CDR3 sequence: CASSPGTGNSPLHF. Here the CDR3 DNA reads TGTGCCAGCAGCCCAGGGACAGGGAATTCACCCCTCCACTTT.

The V and J genes are TRBV5-1 and TRBJ1-4; possible D gene TRBD1, 6 bases. Germline-derived CDR1 and CDR2 are SGHRS and YFSETQ. The V and J ends lost 2 bases and 7 bases respectively, with 12 bases between them. The CDR3 totals 14 residues. This CDR3 reads CASSFQGLSEKLFF. As DNA, the CDR3 is TGCGCCAGCAGCTTCCAGGGGTTGAGTGAAAAACTGTTTTTT.

CDR3 nucleotide sequence: TGTGCCAGCTCACCAAGACAGGGGGTGTACACTGAAGCTTTCTTT. It codes for CASSPRQGVYTEAFF. The chain recombines TRBV18 with TRBJ1-1; TRBD1 matches at 9 bases. V lost 2 bases to trimming and J lost 3 bases; unmatched junction nucleotides: 4. This CDR3 has 15 residues. Germline assignment: CDR1 KGHSH and CDR2 LQKENI.

This rearrangement joins TRBV11-3 to TRBJ1-3, with D unresolved. The germline V and J ends were trimmed by 8 bases and 1 base, with 12 bases remaining between them. The CDR3 is 14 residues long. Germline values: CDR1 SGHNT, CDR2 YENEEA. The CDR3 region has the DNA TGTGCCAGCCACTCGACGGGGTCTGGAAACACCATATATTTT. Protein product: CASHSTGSGNTIYF.

CDR3 amino acids: CATSNTGVGYTF. The CDR3 nucleotides read TGTGCCACCAGCAACACAGGGGTCGGCTACACCTTC. The chain couples TRBV15 to TRBJ1-2, with 7 bases matching TRBD1. The trim removed 4 bases at V and 8 bases at J, leaving 4 bases unmatched. CDR1 LNHNV and CDR2 YYDKDF come from the germline V gene (reference sequence). This CDR3 spans 12 amino acids.

V usage is TRBV5-1 and J usage is TRBJ2-7; 7 nucleotides align to TRBD1. CDR3 size: 15 residues. V shed 4 bases, J shed 1 base, and the junction held 8 bases outside the gene matches. Germline values: CDR1 SGHRS, CDR2 YFSETQ. This CDR3 is CASSARTGHSYEQYF. The CDR3 nucleotides are TGCGCCAGCAGCGCCAGGACAGGCCATTCCTACGAGCAGTACTTC.

CDR3 sequence reads: CSVSGLANEQFF. The CDR3 region has the DNA TGCAGTGTTAGTGGGCTAGCAAATGAGCAGTTCTTC. This chain joins TRBV20-1 and TRBJ2-1; D may be TRBD2 (5 bases). Germline-derived CDR1 and CDR2 are DFQATT and SNEGSKA (reference sequence). The germline V and J ends were trimmed by 7 bases and 7 bases, with 14 bases remaining between them. The CDR3 is 12 residues long.

J is TRBJ2-5 and V is TRBV28, with TRBD2 as a possible D gene (6 bases). The CDR3 contains 14 residues. Trimming took 1 base from V and 1 from J, leaving 7 bases between them. CDR1 is MDHEN, CDR2 SYDVKM, per germline. The CDR3 nucleotides read TGTGCCAGCAGTTTATTGCGGGGCCAAGAGACCCAGTACTTC. Translating gives CASSLLRGQETQYF.

The V and J genes are TRBV4-1 and TRBJ2-7; D is possibly TRBD2 (5 bases). The CDR3 consists of 13 residues. V lost 4 bases and J 4 bases, leaving 11 bases between the germline ends. Germline CDR1 is MGHRA and CDR2 is YSYEKL. CDR3 amino acids: CASSRDEGYEQYF. For the CDR3, the DNA is TGCGCCAGCAGCCGAGATGAGGGTTACGAGCAGTACTTC.

This clone was seen more than once but under ten times. The V gene is TRBV4-3, the J gene TRBJ2-1, with 8 bases fitting TRBD1. CDR3 length: 15 amino acids. Germline assignment: CDR1 LGHNA and CDR2 YSLEER. Losses at the gene ends were 0 bases for V and 8 bases for J; bases not matched to a gene: 6. The CDR3 DNA reads TGCGCCAGCAGCCAAGATGCACAGGGGGTGGATGAGCAGTTCTTC. It encodes CASSQDAQGVDEQFF.

The chain's CDR3 is CASALAGGRTDTQYF. The CDR3 DNA reads TGTGCCAGCGCATTAGCGGGGGGCCGCACAGATACGCAGTATTTT. This chain joins TRBV11-3 and TRBJ2-3, with 10 bases identical to TRBD2. J was trimmed by 1 base and V by 8 bases; bases with no gene match: 6. The germline gives CDR1 SGHNT, CDR2 YENEEA. This CDR3 spans 15 amino acids.

This clone was counted once. The V call is TRBV5-1, the J call TRBJ1-2; no definite D call. CDR3 length: 13 amino acids. The V end was cut by 1 base, the J end by 4 bases, with 8 bases between. Per the germline V gene, CDR1 is SGHRS and CDR2 is YFSETQ. The CDR3 loop is CASSLSEAYGYTF. The DNA of the CDR3 is TGCGCCAGCAGCTTGTCAGAGGCCTATGGCTACACCTTC. Combining the CDR3 with reference TRBV5-1 and TRBJ1-2 gives the whole variable domain KAGVTQTPRYLIKTRGQQVTLSCSPISGHRSVSWYQQTPGQGLQFLFEYFSETQRNKGNFPGRFSGRQFSNSRSEMNVSTLELGDSALYLCASSLSEAYGYTFGSGTRLTVV.

This chain connects TRBV15 to TRBJ1-1; D possibly corresponds to TRBD1 (5 bases). This CDR3 contains 13 residues. The germline V gene encodes CDR1 LNHNV and CDR2 YYDKDF (reference sequence). V lost 5 bases and J lost 0, with 7 bases in between. CDR3 nucleotide sequence: TGTGCCACCAGCGGGGACTTGAACACTGAAGCTTTCTTT. Its translation is CATSGDLNTEAFF.

The V gene is TRBV24-1, the J gene TRBJ1-2; D unresolved. CDR3 size: 16 residues. Germline V CDR1 and CDR2: KGHDR, SFDVKD. Trimming took off 3 bases at V and 3 bases at J, with 16 bases between the two ends. The CDR3 nucleotides read TGTGCCACCAGTGATGGCAGTACCCTCAACCACTATGGCTACACCTTC. It is translated as CATSDGSTLNHYGYTF.

The DNA of the CDR3 is TGTGCCAGCACCAACCGGGGGGTATCCAACTATGGCTACACCTTC. It yields the protein CASTNRGVSNYGYTF. This chain uses TRBV6-6 with TRBJ1-2; D may be TRBD1 (5 bases). Per germline, CDR1 MNHNY and CDR2 SVGAGI (reference sequence). The CDR3 runs 15 residues. V dropped 7 bases and J dropped 2 bases, with 17 bases sitting between them.

The chain employs TRBV28 and TRBJ2-7, with TRBD2 matching over 8 bases. V was clipped by 9 bases and J by 1 base; unmatched bases: 8. The CDR3 sequence is 14 residues long. Germline CDR1 and CDR2: MDHEN and SYDVKM. The CDR3 DNA reads TGTGCCAGTCGGAGCGGGGGATCGTCCTACGAGCAGTACTTC. This encodes CASRSGGSSYEQYF.

The chain links TRBV5-8 to TRBJ2-7; 9 nucleotides match TRBD1. CDR3 length: 14 amino acids. Germline V gene lookup returns CDR1 SGHTS and CDR2 YDEGEE. The J segment lost 3 bases and the V segment lost 5 bases, leaving 6 bases of the junction unmatched. CDR3 amino acids: CASSFDRGGYEQYF. CDR3 DNA sequence: TGTGCCAGCAGTTTCGACAGGGGGGGCTACGAGCAGTACTTC. Full variable domain (remainder filled in from reference TRBV5-8 and TRBJ2-7): EAGVTQSPTHLIKTRGQQATLRCSPISGHTSVYWYQQALGLGLQFLLWYDEGEERNRGNFPPRFSGRQFPNYSSELNVNALELEDSALYLCASSFDRGGYEQYFGPGTRLTVT.

The chain is built from TRBV11-2 and TRBJ2-3; 9 bases align to TRBD2. V lost 4 bases and J lost 2; bases outside the gene matches: 7. The CDR3 totals 16 residues. Germline V gives CDR1 SGHAT, CDR2 FQNNGV. CDR3 DNA: TGTGCCAGCAGCTGGGGCCTAGCGGGGACCACAGATACGCAGTATTTT. Amino acid sequence: CASSWGLAGTTDTQYF.

The chain combines TRBV27 with TRBJ2-3; TRBD2 might be the D (6 bases). Germline V gene lookup returns CDR1 MNHEY and CDR2 SMNVEV (reference sequence). This CDR3 has 17 residues. V dropped 6 bases and J dropped 1 base, with 20 bases sitting between them. The CDR3 sequence: CASRLPGLGGGTDTQYF. CDR3 nucleotides: TGTGCCAGCAGACTCCCAGGACTGGGCGGGGGCACAGATACGCAGTATTTT.

The chain uses TRBV11-2 and TRBJ1-1, with 8 bases matching TRBD1. Germline lookup yields CDR1 SGHAT and CDR2 FQNNGV. V lost 3 bases to trimming and J lost 1 base; unmatched junction nucleotides: 4. CDR3 size: 15 residues. CDR3 DNA sequence: TGTGCCAGCAGCTTTAGACAGGGGAAGAACACTGAAGCTTTCTTT. This translates into CASSFRQGKNTEAFF.

This chain links TRBV27 with TRBJ1-4; D possibly corresponds to TRBD1 (5 bases). Deletions cut 1 base from V and 0 bases from J, with 18 bases between. CDR1 MNHEY and CDR2 SMNVEV come from the germline V gene (reference sequence). This CDR3 contains 19 residues. CDR3 nucleotide sequence: TGTGCCAGCAGTTTATACGGCGGCGGAGGGGCGGCAACTAATGAAAAACTGTTTTTT. Residues: CASSLYGGGGAATNEKLFF.

In its sample, this clone was seen once. V usage is TRBV20-1 and J usage is TRBJ1-1; TRBD1 matches 7 bases. Germline CDR1 is DFQATT and CDR2 is SNEGSKA (reference sequence). This CDR3 is 11 amino acids long. V lost 4 bases and J lost 7; bases outside the gene matches: 3. CDR3 bases: TGCAGTGCTACAGGGGGGAATGAAGCTTTCTTT. It is translated as CSATGGNEAFF.

The chain combines TRBV7-2 with TRBJ1-1; D gene unclear. Germline V gene sequence: CDR1 SGHTA, CDR2 FQGNSA. V lost 2 bases and J 4 bases, leaving 11 bases between the germline ends. This CDR3 comprises 14 residues. CDR3 in DNA: TGTGCCAGCAGCTTAAGTAGGGAGGGCACTGAAGCTTTCTTT. It yields the protein CASSLSREGTEAFF.